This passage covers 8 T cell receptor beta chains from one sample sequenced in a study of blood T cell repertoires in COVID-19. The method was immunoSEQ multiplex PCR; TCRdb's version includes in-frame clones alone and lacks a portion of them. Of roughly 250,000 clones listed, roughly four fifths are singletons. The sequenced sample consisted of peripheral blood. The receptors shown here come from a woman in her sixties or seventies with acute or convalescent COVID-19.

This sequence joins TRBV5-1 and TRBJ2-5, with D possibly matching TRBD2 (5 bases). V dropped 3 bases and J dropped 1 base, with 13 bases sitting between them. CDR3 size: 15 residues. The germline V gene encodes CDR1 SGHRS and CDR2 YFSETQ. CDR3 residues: CASSWAGESQETQYF. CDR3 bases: TGCGCCAGCAGCTGGGCCGGGGAGAGCCAAGAGACCCAGTACTTC.

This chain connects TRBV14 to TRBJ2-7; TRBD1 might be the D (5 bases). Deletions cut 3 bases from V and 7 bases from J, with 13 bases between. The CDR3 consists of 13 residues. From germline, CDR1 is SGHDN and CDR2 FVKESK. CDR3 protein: CASSQFQGGEQYF. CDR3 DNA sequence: TGTGCCAGCAGCCAGTTTCAGGGTGGAGAGCAGTACTTC.

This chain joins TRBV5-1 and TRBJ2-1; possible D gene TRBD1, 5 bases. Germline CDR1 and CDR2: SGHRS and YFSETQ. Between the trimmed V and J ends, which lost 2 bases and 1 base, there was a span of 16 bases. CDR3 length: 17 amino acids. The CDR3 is CASSLSLRVGSYNEQFF. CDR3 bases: TGCGCCAGCAGCTTATCCCTCAGGGTAGGATCCTACAATGAGCAGTTCTTC.

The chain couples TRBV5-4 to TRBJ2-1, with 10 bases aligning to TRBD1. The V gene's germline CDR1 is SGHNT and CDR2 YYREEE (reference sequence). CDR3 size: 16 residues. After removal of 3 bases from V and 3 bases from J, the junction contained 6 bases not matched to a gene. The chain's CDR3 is CASSSGTGVYYNEQFF. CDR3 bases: TGTGCCAGCAGCTCCGGGACAGGGGTTTACTACAATGAGCAGTTCTTC.

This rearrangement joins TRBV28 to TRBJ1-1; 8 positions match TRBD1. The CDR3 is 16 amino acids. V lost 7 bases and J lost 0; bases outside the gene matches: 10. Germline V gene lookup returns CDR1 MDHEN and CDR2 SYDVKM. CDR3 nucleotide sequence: TGTGCCAGCAACAGGGGGGTTGAATTGGTGAACACTGAAGCTTTCTTT. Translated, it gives CASNRGVELVNTEAFF.

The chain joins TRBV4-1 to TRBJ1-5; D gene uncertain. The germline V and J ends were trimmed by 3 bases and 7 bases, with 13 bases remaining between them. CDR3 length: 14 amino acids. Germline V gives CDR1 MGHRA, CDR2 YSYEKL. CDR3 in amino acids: CASSQDMVRQPQHF. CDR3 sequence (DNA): TGCGCCAGCAGCCAGGATATGGTCAGGCAGCCCCAGCATTTT.

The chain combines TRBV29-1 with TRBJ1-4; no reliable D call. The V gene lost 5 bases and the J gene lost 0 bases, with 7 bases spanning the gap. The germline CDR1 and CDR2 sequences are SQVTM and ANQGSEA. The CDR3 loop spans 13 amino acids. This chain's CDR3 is CSVTVATNEKLFF. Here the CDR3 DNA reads TGCAGCGTTACAGTCGCAACTAATGAAAAACTGTTTTTT.

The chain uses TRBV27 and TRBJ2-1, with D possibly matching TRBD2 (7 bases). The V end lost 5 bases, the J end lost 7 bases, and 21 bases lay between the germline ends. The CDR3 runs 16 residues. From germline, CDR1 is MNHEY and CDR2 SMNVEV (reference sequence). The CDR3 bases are TGTGCCAGCAGTCGTGGCCCGGGGGGCGTCGATAATGAGCAGTTCTTC. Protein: CASSRGPGGVDNEQFF.